The present TCR beta chain was sequenced within a study of blood T cell repertoires in COVID-19. Germline lookup yields CDR1 MGHRA and CDR2 YSYEKL. The CDR3 loop spans 14 amino acids. The V end was cut by 0 bases, the J end by 1 base, with 7 bases between. As originally analysed: Nucleated cell number was recorded as an estimate derived from reference gene primer amplification. The data were produced by immunoSEQ multiplex PCR, yet TCRdb's version contains in-frame clones alone and is incomplete. V and J calls and clone size are those listed in that table; D and trimming were worked out from the DNA. Here the sample spans tens of thousands of clones, 90% being singletons.

The chain couples TRBV4-1 to TRBJ2-7, with D hard to call. This TCR was recovered from a man in his 70s with acute or convalescent COVID-19. The sequenced material came from peripheral blood. The CDR3 here is CASSQDMFSYEQYF. The CDR3 DNA reads TGCGCCAGCAGCCAAGATATGTTTTCCTACGAGCAGTACTTC.